This T cell receptor (beta chain) was found in a study of T cells in Graves' hyperthyroidism and ophthalmopathy. Study context: The blood sample was taken at first diagnosis, before treatment began.

Regions amplified from RNA transcripts were the TCR beta CDR3 regions. The HTBI primer set drove a first-round RT-PCR of the TCR CDR3. TCRdb re-called the multiplex PCR reads through MiXCR, storing one row per CDR3 protein. The sample consists of 250,000 to 400,000 distinct CDR3 sequences, around 15% of them appearing once. This clonotype was seen many times. Disease duration was under 3 months in the ophthalmopathy patients, who also had a Clinical Activity Score of at least 3 and a NOSPECS grade of at least 4. Diagnoses used clinical symptoms, serum thyroxine and TRAb, thyroid ultrasound and orbital computed tomography. What was sequenced was blood. This receptor was taken from a woman aged 40 to 50 with Graves' ophthalmopathy.

CDR3 nucleotide sequence: TGTGCCAGCAGGAATAGCGGGGGGGCCTGGAGCACAGATACGCAGTATTTT. This codes for CASRNSGGAWSTDTQYF. The chain combines TRBV2 with TRBJ2-3, with 11 positions matching TRBD2. V was clipped by 6 bases and J by 0 bases; unmatched bases: 8. CDR3 length: 17 residues. Germline loops: CDR1 SNHLY, CDR2 FYNNEI.